The clone carrying this T cell receptor (beta chain) showed up many times. Antigen: not known. The germline gives CDR1 SGHRS, CDR2 YFSETQ. Germline trimming cut 0 bases from V and 0 bases from J; bases unmatched to any gene: 6. The CDR3 has 17 amino acids. The data belong to a study of early T cells in non-severe SARS-CoV-2 infection. Findings and caveats of the study: VDJdb-based matching was biased toward anti-spike CD8 responses and missed private and CD4 specificities.

The TCR library protocol was used to attach unique molecular identifiers. These identifiers were attached to individual cDNA molecules. TCRdb re-called the 5' RACE reads through MiXCR, storing one row per CDR3 protein. Here the sample spans more than 25,000 distinct CDR3 sequences, about 8.6% being singletons. This receptor was identified in an adult who was a healthcare worker with PCR-confirmed SARS-CoV-2 infection or an uninfected control (not recorded which). Sequenced: whole blood. The rearrangement joins TRBV5-1 to TRBJ2-3; 8 nucleotides match TRBD2. CDR3 protein: CASSLASGGSSTDTQYF. DNA of the CDR3: TGCGCCAGCAGCTTGGCAAGCGGGGGCAGCAGCACAGATACGCAGTATTTT.